In this sample, the clone carrying this T cell receptor (beta chain) turned up a few times. Its target is unknown. Time point given: sample taken at primary tumor resection. Sequencing was performed on whole RNA extracted from tumor and nontumor lung tissue, or from frozen PBMC, and the material was left unsorted. Trimming removed 1 base at V and 4 bases at J, with 10 bases between. CDR3 size: 14 residues. The germline CDR1 and CDR2 sequences are SGHVS and FQNEAQ. This sample is drawn from a study of spatial heterogeneity in lung cancer. Study as a whole: Fewer alpha-chain than beta-chain sequences were consistently detected. Points from the study as a whole: Counts that tracked tumor mutation counts were those of expanded intratumoral alpha and beta TCRs. Ubiquitous and regional expanded TCR counts mirrored ubiquitous and regional nonsynonymous mutation counts, respectively.

MiXCR, run by TCRdb on the 5' RACE reads, gives a single entry per CDR3 protein. The sample carries roughly 28,000 distinct CDR3 sequences, more than 5.5% recorded once. The material was lung tumor tissue, obtained at surgery. The V gene is TRBV7-8, the J gene TRBJ1-2, with D unclear. This sequence was found in a male donor with early-stage non-small cell lung cancer. The DNA of the CDR3 is TGTGCCAGCAGCTTAGGCCCAGACGGCTATGGCTACACCTTC. Residues: CASSLGPDGYGYTF.